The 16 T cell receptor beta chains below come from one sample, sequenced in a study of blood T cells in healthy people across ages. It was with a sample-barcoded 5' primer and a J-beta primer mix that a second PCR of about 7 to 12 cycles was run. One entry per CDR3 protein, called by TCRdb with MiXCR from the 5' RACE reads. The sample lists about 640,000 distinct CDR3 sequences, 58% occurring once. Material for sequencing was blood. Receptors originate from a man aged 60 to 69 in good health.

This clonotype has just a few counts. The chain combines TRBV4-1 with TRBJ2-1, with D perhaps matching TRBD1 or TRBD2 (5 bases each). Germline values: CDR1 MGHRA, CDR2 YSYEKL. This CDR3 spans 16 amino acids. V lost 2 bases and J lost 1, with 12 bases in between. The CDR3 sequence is CASSQSWGGSYNEQFF. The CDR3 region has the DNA TGCGCCAGCAGCCAATCGTGGGGCGGGTCCTACAATGAGCAGTTCTTC.

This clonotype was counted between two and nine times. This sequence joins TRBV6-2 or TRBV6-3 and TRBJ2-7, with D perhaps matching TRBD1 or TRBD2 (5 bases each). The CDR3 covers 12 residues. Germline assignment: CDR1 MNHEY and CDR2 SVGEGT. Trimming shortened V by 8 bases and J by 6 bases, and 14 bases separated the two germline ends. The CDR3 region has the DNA TGTGCCAGCGGGGACCCTCTCTCCGAGCAGTACTTC. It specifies CASGDPLSEQYF.

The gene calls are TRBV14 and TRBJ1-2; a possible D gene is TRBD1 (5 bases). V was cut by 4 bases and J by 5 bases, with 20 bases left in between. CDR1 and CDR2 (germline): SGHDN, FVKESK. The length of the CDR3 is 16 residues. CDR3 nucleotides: TGTGCCAGCAGCCTCTATTCAAGGGGCGCAAGTTATGGCTACACCTTC. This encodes CASSLYSRGASYGYTF.

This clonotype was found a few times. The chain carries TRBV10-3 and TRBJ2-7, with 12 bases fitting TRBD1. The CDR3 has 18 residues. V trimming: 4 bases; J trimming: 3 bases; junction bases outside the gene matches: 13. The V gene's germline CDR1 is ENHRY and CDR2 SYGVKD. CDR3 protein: CAISAGPGQGAAVYEQYF. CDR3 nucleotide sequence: TGTGCCATCAGTGCGGGCCCGGGACAGGGGGCCGCAGTCTACGAGCAGTACTTC.

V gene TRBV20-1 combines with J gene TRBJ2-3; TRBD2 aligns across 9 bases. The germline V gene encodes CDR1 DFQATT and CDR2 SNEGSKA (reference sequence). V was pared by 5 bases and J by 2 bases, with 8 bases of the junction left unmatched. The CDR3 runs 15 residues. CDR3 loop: CSARRSGGSTDTQYF. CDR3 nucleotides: TGCAGTGCTCGCCGTAGCGGGGGCTCCACAGATACGCAGTATTTT.

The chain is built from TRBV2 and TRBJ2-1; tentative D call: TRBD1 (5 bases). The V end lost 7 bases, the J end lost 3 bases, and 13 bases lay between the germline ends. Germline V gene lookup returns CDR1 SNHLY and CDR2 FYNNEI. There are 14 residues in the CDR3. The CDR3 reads CASIPTGHYNEQFF. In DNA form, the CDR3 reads TGTGCCAGCATTCCGACTGGACACTACAATGAGCAGTTCTTC.

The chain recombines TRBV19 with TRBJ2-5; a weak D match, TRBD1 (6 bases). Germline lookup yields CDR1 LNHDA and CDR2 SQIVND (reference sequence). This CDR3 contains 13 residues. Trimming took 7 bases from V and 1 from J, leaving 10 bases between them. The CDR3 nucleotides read TGTGCCAGTAATCAGGGGCTCCAAGAGACCCAGTACTTC. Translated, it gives CASNQGLQETQYF.

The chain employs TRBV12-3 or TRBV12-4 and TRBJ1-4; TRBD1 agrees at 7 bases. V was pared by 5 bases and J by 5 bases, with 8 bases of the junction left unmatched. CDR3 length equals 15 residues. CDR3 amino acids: CASSGSTGVNEKLFF. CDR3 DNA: TGTGCCAGCAGTGGGTCAACAGGGGTAAATGAAAAACTGTTTTTT.

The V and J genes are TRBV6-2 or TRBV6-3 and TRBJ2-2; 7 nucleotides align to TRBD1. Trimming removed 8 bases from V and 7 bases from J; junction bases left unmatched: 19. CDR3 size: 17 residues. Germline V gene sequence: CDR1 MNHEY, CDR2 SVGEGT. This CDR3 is CASQLEDDRTGGGELFF. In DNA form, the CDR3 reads TGTGCCAGCCAACTGGAGGACGACAGGACAGGCGGCGGGGAGCTGTTTTTT.

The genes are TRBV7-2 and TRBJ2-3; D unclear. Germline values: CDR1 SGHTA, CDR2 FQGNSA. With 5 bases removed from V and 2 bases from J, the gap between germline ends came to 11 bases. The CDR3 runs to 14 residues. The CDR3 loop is CASSPWGTTDTQYF. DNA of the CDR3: TGTGCCAGCAGCCCCTGGGGAACCACAGATACGCAGTATTTT. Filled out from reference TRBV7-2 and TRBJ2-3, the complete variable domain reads GAGVSQSPSNKVTEKGKDVELRCDPISGHTALYWYRQSLGQGLEFLIYFQGNSAPDKSGLPSDRFSAERTGGSVSTLTIQRTQQEDSAVYLCASSPWGTTDTQYFGPGTRLTVL.

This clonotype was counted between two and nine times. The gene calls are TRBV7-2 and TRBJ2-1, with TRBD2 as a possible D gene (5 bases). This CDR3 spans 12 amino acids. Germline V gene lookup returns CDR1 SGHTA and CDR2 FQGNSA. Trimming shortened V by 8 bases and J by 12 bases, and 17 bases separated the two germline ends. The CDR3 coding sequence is TGTGCCAGCGGTAGGGCCGGAGGCGGGCAGTTCTTC. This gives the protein CASGRAGGGQFF.

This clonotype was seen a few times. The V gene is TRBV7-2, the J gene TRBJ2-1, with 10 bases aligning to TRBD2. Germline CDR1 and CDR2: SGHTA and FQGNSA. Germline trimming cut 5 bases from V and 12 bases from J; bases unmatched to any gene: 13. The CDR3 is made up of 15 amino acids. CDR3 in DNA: TGTGCCAGCAGCCACGACGTTAGCGGGGGGAGGGGGCAGTTCTTC. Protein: CASSHDVSGGRGQFF.

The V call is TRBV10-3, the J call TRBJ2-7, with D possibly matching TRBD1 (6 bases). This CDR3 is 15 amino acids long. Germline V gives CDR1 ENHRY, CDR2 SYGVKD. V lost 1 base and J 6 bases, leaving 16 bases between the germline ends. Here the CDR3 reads CAISELGGAQGEQYF. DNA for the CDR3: TGTGCCATCAGTGAGTTAGGGGGTGCCCAGGGCGAGCAGTACTTC.

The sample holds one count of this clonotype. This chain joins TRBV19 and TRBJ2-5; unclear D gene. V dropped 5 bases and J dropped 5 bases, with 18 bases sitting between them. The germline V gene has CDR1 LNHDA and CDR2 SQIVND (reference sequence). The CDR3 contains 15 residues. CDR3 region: CASSPTSRSPETQYF. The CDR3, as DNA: TGTGCCAGTAGTCCAACGTCTCGGTCACCGGAGACCCAGTACTTC.

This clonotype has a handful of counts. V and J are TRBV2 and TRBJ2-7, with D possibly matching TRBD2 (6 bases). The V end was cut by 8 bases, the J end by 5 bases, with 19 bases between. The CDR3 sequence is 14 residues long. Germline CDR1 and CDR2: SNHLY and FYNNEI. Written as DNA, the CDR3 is TGTGCCAGCGGAGGGGTTAGGGGACGGGACGAGCAGTACTTC. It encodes CASGGVRGRDEQYF.

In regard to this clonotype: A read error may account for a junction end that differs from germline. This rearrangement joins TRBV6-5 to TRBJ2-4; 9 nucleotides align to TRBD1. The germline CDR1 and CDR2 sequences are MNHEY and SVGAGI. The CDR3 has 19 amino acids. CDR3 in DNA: TGTGCCAGCAGTTACCCGGACAGGGGAACGACCATAGCCAAAAACGTTCAGTACTTC. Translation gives CASSYPDRGTTIAKNVQYF.